This T cell receptor beta chain was retrieved from a study of CD8+CD57+ T cells in acquired aplastic anemia. Germline V gene data show CDR1 as MDHEN and CDR2 as SYDVKM. V was shortened by 7 bases and J by 4 bases, with 14 bases between the two germline ends. The CDR3 has 15 residues. Study-level results: Both patients and controls carried the same twenty-nine CD8+ CDR3 sequences.

Notes on this clonotype: Its matching antigen is unknown.

Genomic DNA provided the template from which TCR beta VDJ and CDR3 profiles were obtained. Each CDR3 protein is one row after TCRdb ran MiXCR on the reads. The repertoire has around 500,000 distinct CDR3 sequences, around a third of them found once; the top ten carry about 0.8%. Patients picked for sequencing had shown CD8+CD57+ cell expansion detected by flow cytometry. The sequence derives from a human donor with aplastic anemia. The sample taken for sequencing was sorted CD4+, CD8+, or CD8+CD57+ T cells (not recorded which) from PBMCs. J is TRBJ1-6 and V is TRBV28; tentative D call: TRBD1 (6 bases). This chain's CDR3 is CASTKPDRYNSPLHF. The CDR3 DNA reads as TGTGCCAGCACGAAGCCGGACAGATATAATTCACCCCTCCACTTT.